The rows below give T cell receptor beta chains drawn from one sample of a study of human T cells and chemical hapten exposure. MiXCR, applied by TCRdb to the RACE reads, yields one record per CDR3 protein. Here the sample spans tens of thousands of distinct CDR3 sequences, about 11% being singletons. This specimen was whole blood, taken in connection with sensitization to the hapten diphenylcyclopropenone (DPC). The receptors here all came from a man aged 40-49 years with alopecia areata. Some clones in this sample may be carry-over from other donors' samples. CDR3s include the opening cysteine and the closing phenylalanine or tryptophan. Each record gives: clone size, CDR3 length, V gene, J gene, D gene, CDR3 DNA, CDR3 protein. The D gene is left open where the match is weak. Clone size is shown for a subset of rows, as once, few, many or a class of expanded clone.

clone size: NA
CDR3 length: 12
V gene: TRBV2
J gene: TRBJ1-4
D gene: TRBD1
CDR3 DNA: TGTGCCATTGGGGACAGTAGGGAAAAACTGTTTTTT
CDR3 protein: CAIGDSREKLFF

clone size: few
CDR3 length: 14
V gene: TRBV6-5
J gene: TRBJ2-3
D gene: NA
CDR3 DNA: TGTGCCAGCAGAAGTAATTGGGGGGCAGATACGCAGTATTTT
CDR3 protein: CASRSNWGADTQYF

clone size: few
CDR3 length: 14
V gene: TRBV20-1
J gene: TRBJ2-1
D gene: NA
CDR3 DNA: TGCAGTGCTAGATGGCTCATATCACCTAATGAGCAGTTCTTC
CDR3 protein: CSARWLISPNEQFF

clone size: many
CDR3 length: 12
V gene: TRBV6-4
J gene: TRBJ1-2
D gene: NA
CDR3 DNA: TGTGCCAGCAGTGAAGGCGGCTATGGCTACACCTTC
CDR3 protein: CASSEGGYGYTF

clone size: NA
CDR3 length: 14
V gene: TRBV28
J gene: TRBJ2-3
D gene: NA
CDR3 DNA: TGTGCCACCAGTGGTGCTTCTAGCACAGATACGCAGTATTTT
CDR3 protein: CATSGASSTDTQYF

clone size: few
CDR3 length: 12
V gene: TRBV29-1
J gene: TRBJ2-7
D gene: NA
CDR3 DNA: TGCAGCGTAGAGGACAGAGACTACGAGCAGTACTTC
CDR3 protein: CSVEDRDYEQYF

clone size: NA
CDR3 length: 14
V gene: TRBV6-1
J gene: TRBJ1-1
D gene: NA
CDR3 DNA: TGTGCCAGCAGTGAAAGGGATGCGGCCACTGAAGCTTTCTTT
CDR3 protein: CASSERDAATEAFF

clone size: many
CDR3 length: 14
V gene: TRBV19
J gene: TRBJ1-5
D gene: NA
CDR3 DNA: TGTGCCAGTAGTATTCTGGGTGCAGGGCAGCCCCAGCATTTT
CDR3 protein: CASSILGAGQPQHF

clone size: few
CDR3 length: 14
V gene: TRBV12-3/TRBV12-4
J gene: TRBJ1-2
D gene: TRBD1
CDR3 DNA: TGTGCCAGCAGACTACCCCCAGGGGGTCAGGGCTACACCTTC
CDR3 protein: CASRLPPGGQGYTF

clone size: NA
CDR3 length: 16
V gene: TRBV20-1
J gene: TRBJ2-3
D gene: TRBD2
CDR3 DNA: TGCAGTGCTAGAGATTGGCTGGAAGCGGGGGCAGATACGCAGTATTTT
CDR3 protein: CSARDWLEAGADTQYF

clone size: NA
CDR3 length: 15
V gene: TRBV30
J gene: TRBJ2-1
D gene: TRBD1
CDR3 DNA: TGTGCCTGGAGTGTACAAGGACAGGGAAACAATGAGCAGTTCTTC
CDR3 protein: CAWSVQGQGNNEQFF

clone size: many
CDR3 length: 14
V gene: TRBV20-1
J gene: TRBJ2-5
D gene: NA
CDR3 DNA: TGCAGTGCTAGAGACCCGGGACGGGAAGAAACCCAGTACTTC
CDR3 protein: CSARDPGREETQYF

clone size: few
CDR3 length: 15
V gene: TRBV27
J gene: TRBJ2-1
D gene: TRBD2
CDR3 DNA: TGTGCCAGCAGTCCCGGACTAGCGGGTAACAATGAGCAGTTCTTC
CDR3 protein: CASSPGLAGNNEQFF

clone size: few
CDR3 length: 15
V gene: TRBV6-1
J gene: TRBJ2-1
D gene: NA
CDR3 DNA: TGTGCCAGCAGTGAAGAGGGGTTCTCCTACAATGAGCAGTTCTTC
CDR3 protein: CASSEEGFSYNEQFF

clone size: NA
CDR3 length: 15
V gene: TRBV6-6
J gene: TRBJ2-7
D gene: TRBD1
CDR3 DNA: TGTGCCAGCAGTTTCGATGGACAGGGATTCGGCGAGCAGTACTTC
CDR3 protein: CASSFDGQGFGEQYF

clone size: NA
CDR3 length: 15
V gene: TRBV9
J gene: TRBJ2-7
D gene: NA
CDR3 DNA: TGTGCCAGCAGCGTAGGTGGGACGGTAGCCTACGAGCAGTACTTC
CDR3 protein: CASSVGGTVAYEQYF

clone size: NA
CDR3 length: 13
V gene: TRBV10-3
J gene: TRBJ2-5
D gene: NA
CDR3 DNA: TGTGCCATCAGTGAGGGGGGACGAGAGACCCAGTACTTC
CDR3 protein: CAISEGGRETQYF

clone size: few
CDR3 length: 14
V gene: TRBV7-9
J gene: TRBJ2-3
D gene: NA
CDR3 DNA: TGTGCCAGCAGCCCCTTAGGGGCCGCAGATACGCAGTATTTT
CDR3 protein: CASSPLGAADTQYF

clone size: many
CDR3 length: 14
V gene: TRBV5-8
J gene: TRBJ2-5
D gene: NA
CDR3 DNA: TGTGCCAGCAGCAAGAATCAGTTCCAAGAGACCCAGTACTTC
CDR3 protein: CASSKNQFQETQYF

clone size: NA
CDR3 length: 15
V gene: TRBV6-5
J gene: TRBJ2-7
D gene: TRBD1
CDR3 DNA: TGTGCCAGCAGTTACGGGACAGGGGGCGTTCAGGAGCAGTACTTC
CDR3 protein: CASSYGTGGVQEQYF

clone size: NA
CDR3 length: 13
V gene: TRBV18
J gene: TRBJ1-2
D gene: NA
CDR3 DNA: TGTGCCAGCGTACAGGGCCCCAACTATGGCTACACCTTC
CDR3 protein: CASVQGPNYGYTF

clone size: few
CDR3 length: 13
V gene: TRBV20-1
J gene: TRBJ2-5
D gene: NA
CDR3 DNA: TGCAGTGCCCACCGGACGGTAAAAGAGACCCAGTACTTC
CDR3 protein: CSAHRTVKETQYF

clone size: few
CDR3 length: 16
V gene: TRBV12-3/TRBV12-4
J gene: TRBJ2-1
D gene: NA
CDR3 DNA: TGTGCCAGCAGTCTCCCCGGCTCGGACCCATACAATGAGCAGTTCTTC
CDR3 protein: CASSLPGSDPYNEQFF

clone size: few
CDR3 length: 15
V gene: TRBV6-6
J gene: TRBJ2-7
D gene: NA
CDR3 DNA: TGTGCCAGCAGTATTGTCGGGCGCAACTCCTACGAGCAGTACTTC
CDR3 protein: CASSIVGRNSYEQYF

clone size: few
CDR3 length: 14
V gene: TRBV6-2/TRBV6-3
J gene: TRBJ2-1
D gene: TRBD1
CDR3 DNA: TGTGCCAGCAGTTATGGGACAGTTATGGATGAGCAGTTCTTC
CDR3 protein: CASSYGTVMDEQFF

clone size: NA
CDR3 length: 13
V gene: TRBV28
J gene: TRBJ1-2
D gene: TRBD1
CDR3 DNA: TGTGCCAGCAGACAGACAGGGGGCGATGGCTACACCTTC
CDR3 protein: CASRQTGGDGYTF

clone size: few
CDR3 length: 16
V gene: TRBV19
J gene: TRBJ1-3
D gene: TRBD1
CDR3 DNA: TGTGCCAGTAGTATTCAGGGGGGAAGCTCTGGAAACACCATATATTTT
CDR3 protein: CASSIQGGSSGNTIYF

clone size: few
CDR3 length: 16
V gene: TRBV20-1
J gene: TRBJ2-7
D gene: TRBD2
CDR3 DNA: TGCAGTGCTACTCTAGGGACTAGCGGGAGGGGGTACGAGCAGTACTTC
CDR3 protein: CSATLGTSGRGYEQYF

clone size: NA
CDR3 length: 16
V gene: TRBV12-3/TRBV12-4
J gene: TRBJ2-1
D gene: TRBD2
CDR3 DNA: TGTGCCAGCAGCCAATCACTAGCGGGAGGGATAGGTGAGCAGTTCTTC
CDR3 protein: CASSQSLAGGIGEQFF

clone size: few
CDR3 length: 19
V gene: TRBV27
J gene: TRBJ2-3
D gene: TRBD2
CDR3 DNA: TGTGCCAGCACCGAGACTAGCGGGAGCAGAGGGAGACGTACAGATACGCAGTATTTT
CDR3 protein: CASTETSGSRGRRTDTQYF

clone size: NA
CDR3 length: 14
V gene: TRBV28
J gene: TRBJ2-7
D gene: TRBD2
CDR3 DNA: TGTGCCAGCAGTAAAACCGGGGGGAGGGACGAGCAGTACTTC
CDR3 protein: CASSKTGGRDEQYF

clone size: NA
CDR3 length: 16
V gene: TRBV7-7
J gene: TRBJ2-1
D gene: TRBD2
CDR3 DNA: TGTGCTAGCAGCTCTGGGGCTAGCGGACCCTCGGGGGAGCAGTTCTTC
CDR3 protein: CASSSGASGPSGEQFF

clone size: few
CDR3 length: 17
V gene: TRBV5-5
J gene: TRBJ2-5
D gene: NA
CDR3 DNA: TGTGCCAGCAGCTTGAAACCGGGACAAGGGCCGGAAGAGACCCAGTACTTC
CDR3 protein: CASSLKPGQGPEETQYF

clone size: NA
CDR3 length: 12
V gene: TRBV6-2/TRBV6-3
J gene: TRBJ2-3
D gene: NA
CDR3 DNA: TGTGCCAGCAGCAGGACTCCAGATACGCAGTATTTT
CDR3 protein: CASSRTPDTQYF

clone size: few
CDR3 length: 16
V gene: TRBV24-1
J gene: TRBJ2-5
D gene: TRBD2
CDR3 DNA: TGTGCCACCAGTGAACCCGGGACTAGCGGGGAAGAGACCCAGTACTTC
CDR3 protein: CATSEPGTSGEETQYF

clone size: few
CDR3 length: 16
V gene: TRBV5-1
J gene: TRBJ2-1
D gene: TRBD2
CDR3 DNA: TGCGCCAGCAGCTTTGGGCTAGCGGGAGCTAACAATGAGCAGTTCTTC
CDR3 protein: CASSFGLAGANNEQFF

clone size: NA
CDR3 length: 13
V gene: TRBV24-1
J gene: TRBJ2-7
D gene: NA
CDR3 DNA: TGTGCCACCAGTGATTTCGGGTCCTACGAGCAGTACTTC
CDR3 protein: CATSDFGSYEQYF

clone size: NA
CDR3 length: 12
V gene: TRBV6-2/TRBV6-3
J gene: TRBJ2-5
D gene: NA
CDR3 DNA: TGTGCCAGCAGTTATGCCGGCGGAACCCAGTACTTC
CDR3 protein: CASSYAGGTQYF